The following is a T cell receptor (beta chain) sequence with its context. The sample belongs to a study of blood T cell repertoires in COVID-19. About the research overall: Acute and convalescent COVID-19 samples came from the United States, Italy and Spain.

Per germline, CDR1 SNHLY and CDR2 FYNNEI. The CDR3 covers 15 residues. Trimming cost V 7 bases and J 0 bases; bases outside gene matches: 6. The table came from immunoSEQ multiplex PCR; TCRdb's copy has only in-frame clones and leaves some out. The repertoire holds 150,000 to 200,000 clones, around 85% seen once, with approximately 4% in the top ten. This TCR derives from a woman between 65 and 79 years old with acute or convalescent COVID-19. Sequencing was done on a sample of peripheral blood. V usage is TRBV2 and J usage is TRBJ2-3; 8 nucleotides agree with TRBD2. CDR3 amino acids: CASTTRGGSTDTQYF. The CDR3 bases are TGTGCCAGCACTACACGGGGGGGGAGCACAGATACGCAGTATTTT.